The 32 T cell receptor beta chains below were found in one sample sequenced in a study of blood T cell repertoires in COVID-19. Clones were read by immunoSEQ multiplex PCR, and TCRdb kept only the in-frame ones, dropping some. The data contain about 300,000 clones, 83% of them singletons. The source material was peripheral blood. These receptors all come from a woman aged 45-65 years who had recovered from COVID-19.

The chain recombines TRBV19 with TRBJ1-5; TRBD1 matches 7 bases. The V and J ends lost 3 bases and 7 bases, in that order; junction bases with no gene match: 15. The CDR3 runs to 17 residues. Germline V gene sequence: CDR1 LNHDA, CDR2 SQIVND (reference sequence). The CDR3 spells CASSMAQGVRGRQPQHF. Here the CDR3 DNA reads TGTGCCAGTAGTATGGCGCAGGGGGTGCGAGGGAGGCAGCCCCAGCATTTT.

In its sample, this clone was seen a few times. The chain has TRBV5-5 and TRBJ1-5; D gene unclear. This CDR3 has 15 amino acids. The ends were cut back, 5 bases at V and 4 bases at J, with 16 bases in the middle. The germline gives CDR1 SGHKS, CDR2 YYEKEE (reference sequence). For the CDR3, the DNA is TGTGCCAGCAGTCCAACGGACTACCCAAATCAGCCCCAGCATTTT. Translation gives CASSPTDYPNQPQHF.

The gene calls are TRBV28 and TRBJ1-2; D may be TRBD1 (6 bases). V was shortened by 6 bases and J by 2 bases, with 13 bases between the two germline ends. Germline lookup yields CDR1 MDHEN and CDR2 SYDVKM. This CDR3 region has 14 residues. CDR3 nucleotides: TGTGCCAGCAGGGAAACAGGGAAGAACTATGGCTACACCTTC. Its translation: CASRETGKNYGYTF.

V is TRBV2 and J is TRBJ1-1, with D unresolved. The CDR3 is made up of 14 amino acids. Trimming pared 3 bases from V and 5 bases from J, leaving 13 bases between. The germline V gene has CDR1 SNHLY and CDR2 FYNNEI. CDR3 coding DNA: TGTGCCAGCAGTGAGGTGAGGGCGGGGACTGAAGCTTTCTTT. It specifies CASSEVRAGTEAFF.

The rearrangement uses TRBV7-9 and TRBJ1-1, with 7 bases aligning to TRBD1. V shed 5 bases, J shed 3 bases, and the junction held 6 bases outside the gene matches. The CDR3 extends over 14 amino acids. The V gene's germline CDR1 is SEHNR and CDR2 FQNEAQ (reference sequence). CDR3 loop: CASSMQGDHTEAFF. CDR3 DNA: TGTGCCAGCAGCATGCAGGGGGACCACACTGAAGCTTTCTTT.

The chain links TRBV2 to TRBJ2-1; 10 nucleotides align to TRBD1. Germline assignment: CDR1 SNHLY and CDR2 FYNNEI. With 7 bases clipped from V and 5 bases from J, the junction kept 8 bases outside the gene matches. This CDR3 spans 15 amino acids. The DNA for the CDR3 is TGTGCCAGCATCCACGGGACAGGGGAAGACAATGAGCAGTTCTTC. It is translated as CASIHGTGEDNEQFF.

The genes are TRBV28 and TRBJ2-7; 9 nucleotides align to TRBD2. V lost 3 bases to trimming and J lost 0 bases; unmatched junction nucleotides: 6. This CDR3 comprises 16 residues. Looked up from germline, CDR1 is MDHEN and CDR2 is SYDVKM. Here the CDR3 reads CASSFSGTSSSYEQYF. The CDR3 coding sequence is TGTGCCAGCAGTTTCTCCGGGACTAGCAGCTCCTACGAGCAGTACTTC.

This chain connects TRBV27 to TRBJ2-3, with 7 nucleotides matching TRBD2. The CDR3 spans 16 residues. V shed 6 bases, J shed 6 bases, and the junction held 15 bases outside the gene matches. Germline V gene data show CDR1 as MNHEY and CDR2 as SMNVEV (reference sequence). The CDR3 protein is CASSPYGSGSPDTQYF. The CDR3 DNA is TGTGCCAGCAGCCCTTATGGTAGCGGGTCTCCGGATACGCAGTATTTT.

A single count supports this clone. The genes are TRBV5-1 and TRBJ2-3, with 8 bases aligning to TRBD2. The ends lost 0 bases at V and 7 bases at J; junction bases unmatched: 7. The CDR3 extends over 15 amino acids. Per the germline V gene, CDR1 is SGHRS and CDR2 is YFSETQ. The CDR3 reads CASSLAAGGTNTQYF. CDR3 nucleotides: TGCGCCAGCAGCTTGGCCGCGGGGGGTACAAATACGCAGTATTTT.

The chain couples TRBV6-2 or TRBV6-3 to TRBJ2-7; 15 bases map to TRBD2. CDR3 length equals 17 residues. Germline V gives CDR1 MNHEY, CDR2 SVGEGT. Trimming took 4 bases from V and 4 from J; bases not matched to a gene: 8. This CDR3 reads CASSWTSGGAEIYEQYF. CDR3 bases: TGTGCCAGCAGTTGGACTAGCGGGGGGGCCGAAATTTACGAGCAGTACTTC.

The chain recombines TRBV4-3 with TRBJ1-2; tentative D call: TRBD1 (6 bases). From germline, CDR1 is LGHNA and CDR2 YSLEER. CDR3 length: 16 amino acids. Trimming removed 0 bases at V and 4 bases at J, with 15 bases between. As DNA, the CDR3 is TGCGCCAGCAGCCAAGATCTTCCAGGGGAAGGCTATGGCTACACCTTC. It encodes CASSQDLPGEGYGYTF.

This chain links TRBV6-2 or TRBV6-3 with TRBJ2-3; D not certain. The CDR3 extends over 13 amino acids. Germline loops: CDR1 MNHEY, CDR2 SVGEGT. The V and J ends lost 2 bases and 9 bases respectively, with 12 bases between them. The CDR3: CASSYLRLQTQYF. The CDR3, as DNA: TGTGCCAGCAGTTACCTGAGGCTCCAGACGCAGTATTTT.

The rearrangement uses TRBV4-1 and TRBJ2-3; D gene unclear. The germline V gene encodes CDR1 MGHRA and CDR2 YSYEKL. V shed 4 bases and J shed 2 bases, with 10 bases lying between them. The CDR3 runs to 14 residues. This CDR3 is CASSPNTNTDTQYF. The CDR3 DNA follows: TGCGCCAGCAGCCCAAACACAAACACAGATACGCAGTATTTT.

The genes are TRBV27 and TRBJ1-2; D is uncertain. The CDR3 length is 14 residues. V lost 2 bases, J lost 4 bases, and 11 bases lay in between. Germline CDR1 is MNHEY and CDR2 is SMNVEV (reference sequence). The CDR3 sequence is CASSLVPGVYGYTF. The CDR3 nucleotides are TGTGCCAGCAGTTTAGTTCCCGGGGTCTATGGCTACACCTTC.

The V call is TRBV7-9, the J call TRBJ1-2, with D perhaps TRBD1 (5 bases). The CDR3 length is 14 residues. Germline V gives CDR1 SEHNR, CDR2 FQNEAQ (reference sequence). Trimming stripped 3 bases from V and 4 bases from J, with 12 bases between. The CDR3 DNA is TGTGCCAGCAGCTTCGGGCAGGGCCTCTATGGCTACACCTTC. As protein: CASSFGQGLYGYTF.

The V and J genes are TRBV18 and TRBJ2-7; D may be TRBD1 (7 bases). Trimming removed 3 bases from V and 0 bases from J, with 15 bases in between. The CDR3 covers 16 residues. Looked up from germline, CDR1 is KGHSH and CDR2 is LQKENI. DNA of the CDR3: TGTGCCAGCTCACCGGCAGGGGGGCCGAGCTCCTACGAGCAGTACTTC. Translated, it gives CASSPAGGPSSYEQYF.

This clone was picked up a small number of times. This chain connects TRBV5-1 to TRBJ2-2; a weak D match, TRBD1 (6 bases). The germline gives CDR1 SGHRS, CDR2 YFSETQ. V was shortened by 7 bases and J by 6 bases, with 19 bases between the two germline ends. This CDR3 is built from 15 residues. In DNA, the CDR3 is TGCGCCAGCCGAAACTTGTCAGGGGTAGCCGGGGAGCTGTTTTTT. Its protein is CASRNLSGVAGELFF. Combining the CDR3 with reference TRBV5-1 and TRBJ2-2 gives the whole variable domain KAGVTQTPRYLIKTRGQQVTLSCSPISGHRSVSWYQQTPGQGLQFLFEYFSETQRNKGNFPGRFSGRQFSNSRSEMNVSTLELGDSALYLCASRNLSGVAGELFFGEGSRLTVL.

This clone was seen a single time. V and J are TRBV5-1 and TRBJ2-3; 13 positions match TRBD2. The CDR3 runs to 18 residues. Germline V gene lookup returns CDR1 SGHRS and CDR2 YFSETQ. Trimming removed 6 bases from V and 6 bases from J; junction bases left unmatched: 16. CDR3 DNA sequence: TGCGCCAGCACCTGGGCCGGACTAGCGGGGGACCCACGGGATACGCAGTATTTT. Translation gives CASTWAGLAGDPRDTQYF.

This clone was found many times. The CDR3 region has the DNA TGCGCCAGCAGCCAAGTTGAAGGGGACTATGGCTACACCTTC. Translated: CASSQVEGDYGYTF. The V and J genes are TRBV4-1 and TRBJ1-2; D might be TRBD1 (5 bases). The germline V gene has CDR1 MGHRA and CDR2 YSYEKL. The CDR3 spans 14 residues. V lost 1 base and J lost 3, with 9 bases in between.

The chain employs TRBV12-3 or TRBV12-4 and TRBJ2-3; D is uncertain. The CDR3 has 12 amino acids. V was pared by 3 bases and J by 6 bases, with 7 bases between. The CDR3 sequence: CASSFAGDTQYF. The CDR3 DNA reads TGTGCCAGCAGTTTCGCCGGGGATACGCAGTATTTT.

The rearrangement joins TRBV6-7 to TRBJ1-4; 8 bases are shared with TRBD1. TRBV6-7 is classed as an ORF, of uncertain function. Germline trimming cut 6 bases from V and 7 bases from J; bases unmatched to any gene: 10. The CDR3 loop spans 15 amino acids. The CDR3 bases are TGTGCCAGCAGAATTGGACAGGGAGGGTTTGAAAAACTGTTTTTT. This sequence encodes CASRIGQGGFEKLFF.

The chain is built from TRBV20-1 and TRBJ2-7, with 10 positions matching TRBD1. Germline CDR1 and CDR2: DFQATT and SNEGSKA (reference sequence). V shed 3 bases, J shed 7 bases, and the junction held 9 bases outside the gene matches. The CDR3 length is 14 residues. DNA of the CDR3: TGCAGTGCTAGTGGCGGAGACAGGGGGCGTGAGCAGTACTTC. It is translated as CSASGGDRGREQYF.

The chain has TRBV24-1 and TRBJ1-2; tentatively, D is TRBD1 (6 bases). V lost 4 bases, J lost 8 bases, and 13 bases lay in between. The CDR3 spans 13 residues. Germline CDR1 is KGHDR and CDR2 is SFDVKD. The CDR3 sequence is CATSETGDYGYTF. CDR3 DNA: TGTGCCACCAGTGAGACAGGAGATTACGGCTACACCTTC.

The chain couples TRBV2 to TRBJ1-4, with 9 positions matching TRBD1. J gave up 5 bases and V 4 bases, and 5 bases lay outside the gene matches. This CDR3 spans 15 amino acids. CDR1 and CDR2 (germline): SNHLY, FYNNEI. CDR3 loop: CASSGQGVGNEKLFF. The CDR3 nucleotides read TGTGCCAGCAGTGGACAGGGGGTGGGCAATGAAAAACTGTTTTTT.

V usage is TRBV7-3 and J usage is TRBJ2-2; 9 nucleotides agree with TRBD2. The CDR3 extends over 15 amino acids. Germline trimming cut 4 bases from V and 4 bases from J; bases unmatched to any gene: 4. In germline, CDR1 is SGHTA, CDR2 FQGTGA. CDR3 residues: CASSYSGGSTGELFF. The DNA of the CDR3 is TGTGCCAGCAGCTATAGCGGGGGAAGCACCGGGGAGCTGTTTTTT.

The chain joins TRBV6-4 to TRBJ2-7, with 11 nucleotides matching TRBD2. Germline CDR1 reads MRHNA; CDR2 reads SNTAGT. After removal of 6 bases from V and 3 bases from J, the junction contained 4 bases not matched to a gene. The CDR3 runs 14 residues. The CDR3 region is CASRLAGGVYEQYF. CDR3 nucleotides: TGTGCCAGCAGGTTAGCGGGAGGGGTCTACGAGCAGTACTTC.

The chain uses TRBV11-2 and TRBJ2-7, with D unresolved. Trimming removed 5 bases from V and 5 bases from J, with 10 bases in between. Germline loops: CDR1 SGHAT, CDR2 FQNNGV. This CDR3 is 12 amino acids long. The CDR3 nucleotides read TGTGCCAGCAGCCTACTCCCCCACGAGCAGTACTTC. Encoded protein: CASSLLPHEQYF.

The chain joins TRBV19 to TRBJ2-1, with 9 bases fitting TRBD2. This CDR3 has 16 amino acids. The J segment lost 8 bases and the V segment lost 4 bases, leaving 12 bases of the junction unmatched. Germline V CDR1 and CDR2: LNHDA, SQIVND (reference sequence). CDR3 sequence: CASSTGSGRFLDEQFF. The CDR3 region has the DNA TGTGCCAGTAGTACGGGTAGCGGGAGATTTCTGGATGAGCAGTTCTTC.

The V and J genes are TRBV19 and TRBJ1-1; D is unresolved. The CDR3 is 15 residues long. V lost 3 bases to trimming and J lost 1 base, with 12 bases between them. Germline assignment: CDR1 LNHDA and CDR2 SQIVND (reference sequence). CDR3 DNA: TGTGCCAGTAGTATTAGGCCCAGGCAGAACACTGAAGCTTTCTTT. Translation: CASSIRPRQNTEAFF.

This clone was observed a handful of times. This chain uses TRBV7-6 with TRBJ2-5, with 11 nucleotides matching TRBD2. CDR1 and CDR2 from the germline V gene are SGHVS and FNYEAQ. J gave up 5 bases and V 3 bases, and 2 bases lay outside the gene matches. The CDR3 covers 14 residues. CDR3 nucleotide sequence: TGTGCCAGCAGCTTCGGACTAGCGGGCGAGACCCAGTACTTC. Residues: CASSFGLAGETQYF. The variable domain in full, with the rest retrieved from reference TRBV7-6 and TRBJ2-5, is GAGVSQSPRYKVTKRGQDVALRCDPISGHVSLYWYRQALGQGPEFLTYFNYEAQQDKSGLPNDRFSAERPEGSISTLTIQRTEQRDSAMYRCASSFGLAGETQYFGPGTRLLVL.

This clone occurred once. Here the CDR3 reads CASSRSGGADTQYF. The CDR3 coding sequence is TGTGCCAGCAGCCGTAGCGGGGGCGCAGATACGCAGTATTTT. The V call is TRBV9, the J call TRBJ2-3; 9 bases match TRBD2. This CDR3 has 14 amino acids. V was pared by 4 bases and J by 4 bases, with 4 bases of the junction left unmatched. Germline values: CDR1 SGDLS, CDR2 YYNGEE.

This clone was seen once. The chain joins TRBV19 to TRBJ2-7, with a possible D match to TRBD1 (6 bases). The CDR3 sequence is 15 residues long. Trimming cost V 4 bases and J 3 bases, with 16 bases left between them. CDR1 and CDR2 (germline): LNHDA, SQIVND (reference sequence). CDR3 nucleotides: TGTGCCAGTAGTAAAAGCAACAGGGCCGTCTACGAGCAGTACTTC. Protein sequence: CASSKSNRAVYEQYF.